This T cell receptor (beta chain) originates from a study of PD-1 blockade in classical Hodgkin lymphoma. The protocol was immunoSEQ multiplex PCR, while the TCRdb copy is restricted to in-frame clones and leaves out a portion. Here the sample spans around 43,000 clones, more than 75% being singletons. Time point noted: newly diagnosed, previously untreated cHL patient sample. The authors used newly diagnosed, untreated classical Hodgkin lymphoma PBMCs as comparison. Material: peripheral blood mononuclear cells (PBMCs). The sequence derives from a human donor with classical Hodgkin lymphoma.

The CDR3 nucleotides are TGCGCCAGCAGCACGGACAGGGTTGGCTACGAGCAGTACTTC. It is translated as CASSTDRVGYEQYF. V and J are TRBV5-1 and TRBJ2-7, with TRBD1 matching 8 bases. CDR3 length equals 14 residues. The ends lost 4 bases at V and 3 bases at J; junction bases unmatched: 6. Germline-derived CDR1 and CDR2 are SGHRS and YFSETQ.